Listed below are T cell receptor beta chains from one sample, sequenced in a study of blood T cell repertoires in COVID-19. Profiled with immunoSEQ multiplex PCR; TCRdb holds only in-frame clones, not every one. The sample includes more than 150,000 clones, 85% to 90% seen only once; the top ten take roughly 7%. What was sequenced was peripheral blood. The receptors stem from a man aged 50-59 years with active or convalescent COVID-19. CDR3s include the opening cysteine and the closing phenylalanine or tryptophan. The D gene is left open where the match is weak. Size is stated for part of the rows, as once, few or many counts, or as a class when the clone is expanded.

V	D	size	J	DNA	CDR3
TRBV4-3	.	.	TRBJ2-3	TGCGCCAGCAGCCAAGGTCGGTTCACAGATACGCAGTATTTT	CASSQGRFTDTQYF
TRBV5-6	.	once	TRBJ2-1	TGTGCCAGCAGCCCCAGGTGGGTCAGAACTAATGAGCAGTTCTTC	CASSPRWVRTNEQFF
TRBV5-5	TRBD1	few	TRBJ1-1	TGTGCCAGCAGCTCCGGACAGGGGTTGAAAATTACTGAAGCTTTCTTT	CASSSGQGLKITEAFF
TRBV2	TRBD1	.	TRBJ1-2	TGTGCCAGCAGTTATGACAGGGGGAATGGCTACACCTTC	CASSYDRGNGYTF
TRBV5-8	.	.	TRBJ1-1	TGTGCCAGCAGCTCGCTCCAGGGTATGAACACTGAAGCTTTCTTT	CASSSLQGMNTEAFF
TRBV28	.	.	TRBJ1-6	TGTGCCAGCAGTTTATTCTGGGGGGAATCACCCCTCCACTTT	CASSLFWGESPLHF
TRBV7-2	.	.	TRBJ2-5	TGTGCCAGCAGCTATCCTAACAGGGATGCCACCCAGTACTTC	CASSYPNRDATQYF
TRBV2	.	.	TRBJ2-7	TGTGCCAGCAGTGCGGATAGCATGTACGAGCAGTACTTC	CASSADSMYEQYF
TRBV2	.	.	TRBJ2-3	TGTGCCAGCAGTGAGGGGCAGATCGCCGGGCCAGATACGCAGTATTTT	CASSEGQIAGPDTQYF
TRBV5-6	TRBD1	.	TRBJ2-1	TGTGCCAGCAGCTTTACCGGGACAGGGGGGAATGAGCAGTTCTTC	CASSFTGTGGNEQFF
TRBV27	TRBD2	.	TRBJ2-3	TGTGCCAGCGGGGGACTAGCGGGGGTCTCAGATACGCAGTATTTT	CASGGLAGVSDTQYF
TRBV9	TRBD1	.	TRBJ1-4	TGTGCCAGCAGCGTAGGGGCGGGACGGACAGGGGGTGAAAAACTGTTTTTT	CASSVGAGRTGGEKLFF
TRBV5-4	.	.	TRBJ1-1	TGTGCCAGCAGCTTGGACCAGGGCGCCACTGAAGCTTTCTTT	CASSLDQGATEAFF
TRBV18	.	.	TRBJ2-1	TGTGCCAGCTCACCATTGGGGTCAGGGCCGAATGAGCAGTTCTTC	CASSPLGSGPNEQFF
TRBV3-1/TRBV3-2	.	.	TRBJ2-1	TGTGCCAGCAGCCAAGGGGAGGTGTCGGTGCAGTTCTTC	CASSQGEVSVQFF
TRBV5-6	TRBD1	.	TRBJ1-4	TGTGCCAGCAGCTTGCGGGACAGGGGCGAAAAACTGTTTTTT	CASSLRDRGEKLFF